The 5 T cell receptor beta chains below were found in one sample sequenced in a study of shared clonotypes between healthy human individuals (dated by TCRdb to the early 2020s). Libraries were built with the immunoSEQ multiplex PCR assay. TCRdb carries this immuneACCESS record with in-frame sequences only. Its versions omit some clonotypes, under half of them owing to an unresolved V gene in the studies checked, with the rest unexplained. The sample contains about 1.4 million clones, 96% of them found a single time. Together, the top ten hold roughly 1.2% of the sample. The material sequenced was naive CD4+ T cells sorted from blood. The cell subset or site label for this specimen denotes: CD45RA+ positively selected. The receptors were gathered from a young man in good health.

This chain joins TRBV5-1 and TRBJ1-1; 7 bases agree with TRBD1. The V and J ends lost 5 bases and 0 bases, in that order; junction bases with no gene match: 10. CDR1 and CDR2 (germline): SGHRS, YFSETQ. The CDR3 has 16 residues. Here the CDR3 reads CASRFDRASMNTEAFF. The CDR3 DNA sequence: TGCGCCAGCAGGTTCGACAGGGCCTCGATGAACACTGAAGCTTTCTTT.

This chain uses TRBV29-1 with TRBJ2-1, with D possibly being TRBD2 (7 bases). The CDR3 extends over 14 amino acids. V lost 8 bases and J lost 9, with 23 bases in between. Germline loops: CDR1 SQVTM, CDR2 ANQGSEA. The CDR3 sequence is CSCSGLLLGGEQFF. The CDR3 DNA reads as TGCAGCTGTAGCGGGCTCCTCCTAGGGGGTGAGCAGTTCTTC.

The chain links TRBV27 to TRBJ1-3; TRBD1 matches 7 bases. Germline CDR1 MNHEY, CDR2 SMNVEV (reference sequence). CDR3 length equals 17 residues. The J segment lost 3 bases and the V segment lost 5 bases, leaving 13 bases of the junction unmatched. The CDR3: CASSPTGQGVDGNTIYF. The CDR3 nucleotides read TGTGCCAGCAGTCCTACTGGTCAGGGGGTAGATGGAAACACCATATATTTT.

The chain links TRBV7-2 to TRBJ2-1, with no clear D. The CDR3 is 14 residues long. Between the trimmed V and J ends, which lost 1 base and 7 bases, there was a span of 11 bases. The germline CDR1 and CDR2 sequences are SGHTA and FQGNSA. The CDR3 spells CASSLVLDLNEQFF. The CDR3 bases are TGTGCCAGCAGCTTAGTTCTGGACCTTAATGAGCAGTTCTTC. Full variable domain (missing parts from reference TRBV7-2 and TRBJ2-1): GAGVSQSPSNKVTEKGKDVELRCDPISGHTALYWYRQSLGQGLEFLIYFQGNSAPDKSGLPSDRFSAERTGGSVSTLTIQRTQQEDSAVYLCASSLVLDLNEQFFGPGTRLTVL.

The chain couples TRBV7-8 to TRBJ2-7; D tentatively reads TRBD1 or TRBD2 (5 bases each). CDR3 length equals 13 residues. Germline V lookup: CDR1 SGHVS, CDR2 FQNEAQ. V was trimmed by 1 base and J by 5 bases, leaving 9 bases between them. The CDR3 DNA follows: TGTGCCAGCAGCTTAGTAGGGACGAACGAGCAGTACTTC. Its protein product is CASSLVGTNEQYF.